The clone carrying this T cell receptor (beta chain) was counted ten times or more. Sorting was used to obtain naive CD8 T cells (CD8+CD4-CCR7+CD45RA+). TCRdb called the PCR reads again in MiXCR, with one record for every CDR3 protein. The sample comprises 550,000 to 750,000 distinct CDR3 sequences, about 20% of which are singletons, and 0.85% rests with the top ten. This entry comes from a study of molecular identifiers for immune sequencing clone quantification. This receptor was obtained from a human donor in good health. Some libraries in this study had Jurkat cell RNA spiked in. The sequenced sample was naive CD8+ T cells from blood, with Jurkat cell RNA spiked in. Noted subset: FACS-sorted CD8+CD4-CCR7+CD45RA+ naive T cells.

For the CDR3, the DNA is TGCGCCAGCAGCCAAGATCATGGGGTTGACACTGAAGCTTTCTTT. This encodes CASSQDHGVDTEAFF. The chain uses TRBV4-3 and TRBJ1-1; D remains ambiguous. The CDR3 totals 15 residues. Trimming left V 0 bases short and J 3 bases short, with 11 bases between. CDR1 is LGHNA, CDR2 YSLEER, per germline.